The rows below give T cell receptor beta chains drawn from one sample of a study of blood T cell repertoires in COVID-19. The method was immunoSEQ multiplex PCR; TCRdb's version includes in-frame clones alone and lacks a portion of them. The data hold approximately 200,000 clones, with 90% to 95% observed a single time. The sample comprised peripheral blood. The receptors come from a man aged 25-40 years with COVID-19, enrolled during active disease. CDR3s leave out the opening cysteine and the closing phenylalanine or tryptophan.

ASSDSQAGGNQPQH	TRBJ1-5	TRBV25-1
ASRTGGFGPQH	TRBJ1-5	TRBV6-5
ASRMGALITYNEQF	TRBJ2-1	TRBV2
AWNSGLVNTEAF	TRBJ1-1	TRBV30
SVEGGGGVNEQF	TRBJ2-1	TRBV29-1
ASSSTNLSSGNTIY	TRBJ1-3	TRBV21-1
ASSYSSGSGYT	TRBJ1-2	TRBV6-5
ASSWGLNTDNQETQY	TRBJ2-5	TRBV5-1
ASSVAGDSTEAF	TRBJ1-1	TRBV9
ASRTGQGGNQPQH	TRBJ1-5	TRBV6-5
ASSLETGGNSPLH	TRBJ1-6	TRBV11-2
AISEWGGAQGYT	TRBJ1-2	TRBV10-3
ASSLRDYTDTQY	TRBJ2-3	TRBV7-9
ASSLRWTSEADWATDTQY	TRBJ2-3	TRBV5-1
ASSPRTEGETQY	TRBJ2-5	TRBV3-1/TRBV3-2
ASSFGQAGPGGYT	TRBJ1-2	TRBV11-1
ASSPRWGVDNEQF	TRBJ2-1	TRBV14
SASLGQVSNQPQH	TRBJ1-5	TRBV20-1
ASSFVLQGALTEAF	TRBJ1-1	TRBV7-9
ASSVGQGESYEQY	TRBJ2-7	TRBV9
ASSPNIRGVAGGPNTGELF	TRBJ2-2	TRBV7-3
ASSGTGGVTEAF	TRBJ1-1	TRBV10-2
ASSASPGHGPSGANVLT	TRBJ2-6	TRBV5-1
ASKIGNQPQH	TRBJ1-5	TRBV12-3/TRBV12-4
ASSLVSTEAF	TRBJ1-1	TRBV6-5
ASSPRVVSTGELF	TRBJ2-2	TRBV18
ASSTQGAWETQY	TRBJ2-5	TRBV19
ASRGDATNEKLF	TRBJ1-4	TRBV6-5
ASSPQEQGADQPQH	TRBJ1-5	TRBV18
ASSPREGVDTEAF	TRBJ1-1	TRBV18
ASSHSGTDSGYT	TRBJ1-2	TRBV6-6
ASSAYHPGQIAYEQY	TRBJ2-7	TRBV21-1
ASSPSQMNTEAF	TRBJ1-1	TRBV18
ASSIDTGTGQPQH	TRBJ1-5	TRBV19
ASSEPGLALNEQF	TRBJ2-1	TRBV6-1
ASGAHTDTQY	TRBJ2-3	TRBV6-5
ASSLEAGGTSPLH	TRBJ1-6	TRBV11-2
ASSQVGGYYGYT	TRBJ1-2	TRBV3-1/TRBV3-2
ASSFPRIGQSYNQPQH	TRBJ1-5	TRBV28
ASSVGVNPNSPLH	TRBJ1-6	TRBV5-4
ASSFEETNTEAF	TRBJ1-1	TRBV7-9
AWSVGGPSNYGYT	TRBJ1-2	TRBV30
ASSLRQGDNSPLH	TRBJ1-6	TRBV6-6
ASSQTLAVDTQY	TRBJ2-3	TRBV4-1
ASRRQGANTEAF	TRBJ1-1	TRBV5-6
AWVPSQGQQF	TRBJ2-1	TRBV30
AWSRQGASEAF	TRBJ1-1	TRBV30
ASSYSGGVEGYT	TRBJ1-2	TRBV6-5
ASRSGTWRGEKLF	TRBJ1-4	TRBV28
ASSENPGSGNTIY	TRBJ1-3	TRBV6-1
ASSLDYQNTGELF	TRBJ2-2	TRBV6-6
ASSPGQGASQPQH	TRBJ1-5	TRBV27
ASSEGQGARTEAF	TRBJ1-1	TRBV25-1
ASSDRDRGGNQPQH	TRBJ1-5	TRBV6-1
ASSQDPGESYNEQF	TRBJ2-1	TRBV4-1
ASSWGQNYGYT	TRBJ1-2	TRBV14
ASSFQGLTNEKLF	TRBJ1-4	TRBV5-4